A single T cell receptor beta chain is shown here with its context. Assay used: immunoSEQ multiplex PCR; TCRdb lists only in-frame clones, some missing. The repertoire has about 14,000 clones, about nine tenths of them found once; the top ten carry 5.5% to 7.5%. This sample is drawn from a study of blood T cell dynamics during melanoma immunotherapy. The time point is: pre-treatment baseline. Trimming cost V 5 bases and J 4 bases, with 12 bases left between them. The length of the CDR3 is 13 residues. The germline gives CDR1 SEHNR, CDR2 FQNEAQ (reference sequence). The chain carries TRBV7-9 and TRBJ2-7; maybe TRBD1 (6 bases). This clonotype originated in a human donor with melanoma. This specimen was blood, taken from a patient treated with checkpoint blockade. The DNA for the CDR3 is TGTGCCAGCAGCCAGGGGCCGGGATACGAGCAGTACTTC. It is translated as CASSQGPGYEQYF. Variable domain in full (rest from reference TRBV7-9 and TRBJ2-7): DTGVSQNPRHKITKRGQNVTFRCDPISEHNRLYWYRQTLGQGPEFLTYFQNEAQLEKSRLLSDRFSAERPKGSFSTLEIQRTEQGDSAMYLCASSQGPGYEQYFGPGTRLTVT.